The 18 T cell receptor beta chains below come from one sample, sequenced in a study of T cell changes during pregnancy in multiple sclerosis. The repertoire was sequenced with immunoSEQ multiplex PCR; TCRdb's copy has only in-frame clones and lacks some. The table records 74,000 or so clones, more than 80% of them present only once. The sample was CD4+ T cells from peripheral blood mononuclear cells, taken before pregnancy. These receptor sequences come from a female donor with multiple sclerosis, enrolled in a pregnancy study.

The genes are TRBV4-1 and TRBJ1-2; weak D call: TRBD1 (5 bases). V lost 4 bases and J lost 0, with 12 bases in between. CDR3 length: 15 residues. CDR1 MGHRA and CDR2 YSYEKL come from the germline V gene. CDR3 protein: CASSLVQGSNYGYTF. As DNA, the CDR3 is TGCGCCAGCAGCCTAGTCCAGGGCTCTAACTATGGCTACACCTTC.

This chain uses TRBV13 with TRBJ2-2; tentative D call: TRBD2 (6 bases). Trimming took off 6 bases at V and 5 bases at J, with 19 bases between the two ends. The CDR3 is 16 amino acids. Germline values: CDR1 PRHDT, CDR2 FYEKMQ (reference sequence). The CDR3 here is CASSSGLSIPTGELFF. Written as DNA, the CDR3 is TGTGCCAGCAGTTCGGGACTGTCTATCCCAACCGGGGAGCTGTTTTTT.

This chain links TRBV28 with TRBJ1-2, with 8 bases lining up with TRBD1. The ends lost 6 bases at V and 5 bases at J; junction bases unmatched: 11. Germline V gene sequence: CDR1 MDHEN, CDR2 SYDVKM. The CDR3 has 15 residues. CDR3 protein: CASRTTGVTGYGYTF. The CDR3, as DNA: TGTGCCAGCAGGACGACAGGGGTAACGGGGTATGGCTACACCTTC.

This chain uses TRBV5-4 with TRBJ2-3; no clear D. CDR3 length: 14 amino acids. Germline V CDR1 and CDR2: SGHNT, YYREEE (reference sequence). V gave up 0 bases and J gave up 4 bases, with 9 bases separating them. CDR3 protein: CASSLGSVADTQYF. The CDR3 region has the DNA TGTGCCAGCAGCTTGGGGTCGGTTGCAGATACGCAGTATTTT.

The gene calls are TRBV30 and TRBJ1-4; 9 nucleotides agree with TRBD1. This CDR3 spans 16 amino acids. CDR1 GTSNPN and CDR2 SVGIG come from the germline V gene (reference sequence). Trimming removed 1 base from V and 1 base from J; junction bases left unmatched: 4. This CDR3 reads CAWSDPTGGTNEKLFF. CDR3 nucleotides: TGTGCCTGGAGTGATCCGACAGGGGGAACTAATGAAAAACTGTTTTTT.

The rearrangement links TRBV30 to TRBJ2-7; D gene ambiguous. Germline V gene lookup returns CDR1 GTSNPN and CDR2 SVGIG (reference sequence). The CDR3 runs to 14 residues. Between the trimmed V and J ends, which lost 2 bases and 0 bases, there was a span of 11 bases. The CDR3 sequence is CAWSSIVRSYEQYF. CDR3 nucleotides: TGTGCCTGGAGTTCGATAGTTCGCTCCTACGAGCAGTACTTC.

The chain employs TRBV9 and TRBJ2-1, with 7 nucleotides matching TRBD2. V was clipped by 3 bases and J by 3 bases; unmatched bases: 3. CDR3 length: 14 residues. Germline V lookup: CDR1 SGDLS, CDR2 YYNGEE. In DNA, the CDR3 is TGTGCCAGCAGCGCGGCTAGCGGCTACAATGAGCAGTTCTTC. It translates to CASSAASGYNEQFF.

The chain employs TRBV10-2 and TRBJ2-1; 8 bases are a match to TRBD2. V lost 0 bases and J lost 2; bases outside the gene matches: 6. This CDR3 has 17 amino acids. Germline V gene sequence: CDR1 WSHSY, CDR2 SAAADI. This CDR3 reads CASSESRLAGTYNEQFF. The CDR3 DNA reads as TGCGCCAGCAGTGAGTCACGGCTAGCGGGCACCTACAATGAGCAGTTCTTC.

The chain has TRBV9 and TRBJ2-3; 7 bases fit TRBD2. The CDR3 has 12 amino acids. Germline V gene data show CDR1 as SGDLS and CDR2 as YYNGEE. With V trimmed by 6 bases and J by 5 bases, 3 bases remained unmatched. CDR3 in DNA: TGTGCCAGCACCCCGGGGGGAGATACGCAGTATTTT. This translates into CASTPGGDTQYF. The entire variable domain, with the rest obtained from reference TRBV9 and TRBJ2-3, is as follows: DSGVTQTPKHLITATGQRVTLRCSPRSGDLSVYWYQQSLDQGLQFLIQYYNGEERAKGNILERFSAQQFPDLHSELNLSSLELGDSALYFCASTPGGDTQYFGPGTRLTVL.

The chain has TRBV19 and TRBJ2-3; 8 bases map to TRBD2. V trimming: 5 bases; J trimming: 6 bases; junction bases outside the gene matches: 4. Germline V CDR1 and CDR2: LNHDA, SQIVND (reference sequence). The CDR3 is 13 residues long. CDR3 sequence (DNA): TGTGCCAGTAGTCCCCAGCGGGGGGATACGCAGTATTTT. Translation: CASSPQRGDTQYF.

The chain has TRBV18 and TRBJ1-3; D uncertain. The CDR3 spans 14 residues. The germline CDR1 and CDR2 sequences are KGHSH and LQKENI. Deletions cut 3 bases from V and 2 bases from J, with 8 bases between. The CDR3 loop reads CASSPGRAGNTIYF. As DNA, the CDR3 is TGTGCCAGCTCACCGGGGAGAGCTGGAAACACCATATATTTT.

The chain joins TRBV7-2 to TRBJ2-2, with D possibly matching TRBD1 (5 bases). The V end was cut by 1 base, the J end by 9 bases, with 9 bases between. The CDR3 is 13 residues long. The germline CDR1 and CDR2 sequences are SGHTA and FQGNSA. For the CDR3, the DNA is TGTGCCAGCAGCTTAGGACAGATAAGGGAGCTGTTTTTT. Translation: CASSLGQIRELFF. Based on the CDR3 plus reference TRBV7-2 and TRBJ2-2, the full variable domain is GAGVSQSPSNKVTEKGKDVELRCDPISGHTALYWYRQSLGQGLEFLIYFQGNSAPDKSGLPSDRFSAERTGGSVSTLTIQRTQQEDSAVYLCASSLGQIRELFFGEGSRLTVL.

The chain has TRBV6-4 and TRBJ2-3; 12 nucleotides match TRBD2. With 5 bases clipped from V and 4 bases from J, the junction kept 4 bases outside the gene matches. The V gene's germline CDR1 is MRHNA and CDR2 SNTAGT. This CDR3 spans 15 amino acids. The CDR3 here is CASSSTSGRPDTQYF. The CDR3 bases are TGTGCCAGCAGTTCGACTAGCGGGAGACCAGATACGCAGTATTTT.

J is TRBJ2-1 and V is TRBV19; tentative D call: TRBD2 (6 bases). Per the germline V gene, CDR1 is LNHDA and CDR2 is SQIVND (reference sequence). V was clipped by 7 bases and J by 2 bases, with 12 bases between them. There are 14 residues in the CDR3. This CDR3 is CASKEGITYNEQFF. The CDR3, as DNA: TGTGCCAGTAAGGAGGGAATAACCTACAATGAGCAGTTCTTC.

Only one count was recorded for this clone. The J gene is TRBJ1-1, the V gene TRBV7-3; 7 nucleotides agree with TRBD1. Trimming removed 1 base from V and 5 bases from J; junction bases left unmatched: 7. This CDR3 is built from 15 residues. From germline, CDR1 is SGHTA and CDR2 FQGTGA. The CDR3 DNA sequence: TGTGCCAGCAGCTTAAATGCAGGGGGAAGGACTGAAGCTTTCTTT. It yields the protein CASSLNAGGRTEAFF. Supplemented by reference TRBV7-3 and TRBJ1-1, the full variable domain reads GAGVSQTPSNKVTEKGKYVELRCDPISGHTALYWYRQSLGQGPEFLIYFQGTGAADDSGLPNDRFFAVRPEGSVSTLKIQRTERGDSAVYLCASSLNAGGRTEAFFGQGTRLTVV.

V and J are TRBV7-3 and TRBJ1-4; 7 nucleotides agree with TRBD1. The CDR3 totals 16 residues. The junction had 8 bases not matched to a gene; V was cut back by 7 bases and J by 0 bases. CDR1 is SGHTA and CDR2 is FQGTGA in the germline V gene. CDR3 nucleotide sequence: TGTGCCAGCAACGGGACAGACCGATCAACTAATGAAAAACTGTTTTTT. Its protein is CASNGTDRSTNEKLFF.

The chain couples TRBV12-2 to TRBJ2-1; the table assigns TRBD1, which was not confirmed against the DNA. TRBV12-2 has pseudogene status. The CDR3 contains 17 residues. In nucleotides, the CDR3 is TGTGCAAGTCGCTTAGCGCCACCGGGACAGGGGAGGAATGAGCAGTTCTTC. It yields the protein CASRLAPPGQGRNEQFF.

The chain couples TRBV10-2 to TRBJ1-4, with D perhaps matching TRBD1 (5 bases). V was trimmed by 3 bases and J by 8 bases, leaving 13 bases between them. This CDR3 is 14 amino acids long. Germline V gene sequence: CDR1 WSHSY, CDR2 SAAADI. CDR3 bases: TGCGCCAGCAGTGATTCGGGGCGGGGGGAAAAACTGTTTTTT. Residues: CASSDSGRGEKLFF.